One sample yielded the 28 T cell receptor beta chains listed below, sequenced in a study of post-analysis software for immune sequencing data. The study's findings and limits: Comparison of patients with controls showed five or six TRBV segments more frequent in patients, TRBV5-6, TRBV5-1 and TRBV20-1 among them.

Their cognate antigens are unknown. Presence of unique molecular identifiers characterized the TCR beta cDNA libraries. TCRdb re-called the PCR reads with MiXCR, one entry per CDR3 protein. The repertoire holds about 400,000 distinct CDR3 sequences, with approximately 38% as singletons. The sequencing input was blood. Source of these receptors: a girl under 18 with multiple sclerosis.

The V gene is TRBV3-1, the J gene TRBJ2-1; tentatively, D is TRBD1 (6 bases). The CDR3 is 17 amino acids. V was trimmed by 4 bases and J by 0 bases, leaving 16 bases between them. Germline lookup yields CDR1 LGHDT and CDR2 YNNKEL (reference sequence). This chain's CDR3 is CASSLLRTEFSYNEQFF. CDR3 nucleotide sequence: TGTGCCAGCAGCCTGCTCAGGACAGAGTTCTCCTACAATGAGCAGTTCTTC.

At least ten counts were recorded for this clonotype. The chain carries TRBV7-2 and TRBJ2-5; D unclear. Trimming cost V 5 bases and J 5 bases, with 18 bases left between them. Per the germline V gene, CDR1 is SGHTA and CDR2 is FQGNSA. The CDR3 is 15 residues long. CDR3 DNA: TGTGCCAGCAGCCGTAGCCGGGCGCGCCGGGAGACCCAGTACTTC. Amino acids: CASSRSRARRETQYF.

The chain employs TRBV7-3 and TRBJ2-1, with 8 bases lining up with TRBD2. This CDR3 spans 17 amino acids. The germline V gene encodes CDR1 SGHTA and CDR2 FQGTGA. V gave up 3 bases and J gave up 1 base; unmatched junction bases: 8. Here the CDR3 reads CASSLGGGPGSYNEQFF. CDR3 nucleotide sequence: TGTGCCAGCAGCTTGGGCGGGGGGCCGGGGTCCTACAATGAGCAGTTCTTC.

In this sample, this clonotype turned up a few times. V is TRBV20-1 and J is TRBJ1-1, with D possibly being TRBD1 (5 bases). This CDR3 spans 18 amino acids. The ends were cut back, 1 base at V and 5 bases at J, with 26 bases in the middle. From germline, CDR1 is DFQATT and CDR2 SNEGSKA (reference sequence). CDR3 nucleotides: TGCAGTGCTAGAGCCTCTAGGGGCAACCCTCGGGGGAGGACTGAAGCTTTCTTT. This codes for CSARASRGNPRGRTEAFF.

This clonotype was counted between two and nine times. The chain is built from TRBV12-3 or TRBV12-4 and TRBJ2-7, with TRBD1 as a possible D gene (6 bases). Trimming removed 4 bases at V and 4 bases at J, with 17 bases between. This CDR3 has 15 amino acids. CDR3 sequence reads: CASSSQPQGYYEQYF. In DNA, the CDR3 is TGTGCCAGCAGTTCCCAACCCCAGGGGTATTACGAGCAGTACTTC.

V and J are TRBV12-3 or TRBV12-4 and TRBJ1-5; D possibly corresponds to TRBD1 (5 bases). Deletions cut 5 bases from V and 5 bases from J, with 10 bases between. The CDR3 consists of 13 residues. The CDR3 nucleotides read TGTGCCAGCAGTAACGGGGGGTATCAGCCCCAGCATTTT. Protein product: CASSNGGYQPQHF.

There are many counts of this clonotype. The chain is built from TRBV7-2 and TRBJ2-5, with D perhaps matching TRBD1 or TRBD2 (5 bases each). The V gene's germline CDR1 is SGHTA and CDR2 FQGNSA. The CDR3 length is 14 residues. V was shortened by 0 bases and J by 2 bases, with 7 bases between the two germline ends. CDR3: CASSLAGPQETQYF. As DNA, the CDR3 is TGTGCCAGCAGCTTAGCGGGACCGCAAGAGACCCAGTACTTC.

On this clonotype itself: This may stem from a read error, because a much larger clone lies one nucleotide away. This is likely a read error, given that the CDR3 carries no conserved phenylalanine or tryptophan at its end. The chain carries TRBV7-2 and TRBJ2-1, with 8 bases that match TRBD2. Losses at the gene ends were 5 bases for V and 7 bases for J; bases not matched to a gene: 10. The CDR3 loop spans 15 amino acids. CDR1 SGHTA and CDR2 FQGNSA come from the germline V gene. In DNA, the CDR3 is TGTGCCAGCAGCCCCGCGGGGGGCCCGTGGAATGAGCAGTTCATC. Amino acid sequence: CASSPAGGPWNEQFI.

The rearrangement joins TRBV12-3 or TRBV12-4 to TRBJ1-5; D ambiguous. Trimming took 6 bases from V and 6 from J, leaving 15 bases between them. The CDR3 spans 14 residues. Here the CDR3 reads CASRTRGFGQPQHF. CDR3 sequence (DNA): TGTGCCAGCAGGACGCGAGGGTTCGGTCAGCCCCAGCATTTT.

This clonotype was recorded a few times. The chain is built from TRBV28 and TRBJ2-3; no reliable D call. Trimming left V 2 bases short and J 1 base short, with 13 bases between. This CDR3 spans 16 amino acids. CDR1 and CDR2 (germline): MDHEN, SYDVKM. CDR3: CASSLPHGSGTDTQYF. CDR3 sequence (DNA): TGTGCCAGCAGTTTACCCCATGGCTCCGGCACAGATACGCAGTATTTT.

This clonotype appeared a single time. The junction and the germline gene differ at one end; a read error may be behind it. This chain joins TRBV7-6 and TRBJ2-7; D possibly corresponds to TRBD2 (5 bases). The CDR3 contains 14 residues. Germline V gene data show CDR1 as SGHVS and CDR2 as FNYEAQ. The CDR3 nucleotides are TGTGCCGGCAGCTTACATAACCGGGGCTACGAGCAGTACTTC. Protein product: CAGSLHNRGYEQYF.

This clonotype occurred a few times. The rearrangement joins TRBV20-1 to TRBJ2-7; possible D gene TRBD1, 6 bases. V shed 7 bases and J shed 5 bases, with 21 bases lying between them. Germline V gene data show CDR1 as DFQATT and CDR2 as SNEGSKA (reference sequence). The CDR3 has 14 residues. CDR3 in DNA: TGCAGTGTCCGAATACAGGGAAATGTCGACGAGCAGTACTTC. This encodes CSVRIQGNVDEQYF.

This clonotype came up a few times. V usage is TRBV4-1 and J usage is TRBJ2-7; D not resolved. The ends were cut back, 1 base at V and 4 bases at J, with 11 bases in the middle. The CDR3 has 14 residues. Per germline, CDR1 MGHRA and CDR2 YSYEKL. The DNA of the CDR3 is TGCGCCAGCAGCCAAGGATCGTTCGCTTACGAGCAGTACTTC. Protein product: CASSQGSFAYEQYF.

The gene calls are TRBV12-3 or TRBV12-4 and TRBJ2-1; 16 bases are shared with TRBD2. V was clipped by 6 bases and J by 5 bases; unmatched bases: 1. This CDR3 is 15 amino acids long. The CDR3 DNA is TGTGCCAGCAGGGGGACTAGCGGGGGGGACAATGAGCAGTTCTTC. Translated: CASRGTSGGDNEQFF.

J is TRBJ2-1 and V is TRBV5-1; D unclear. CDR3 size: 13 residues. V lost 4 bases and J 9 bases, leaving 14 bases between the germline ends. CDR1 SGHRS and CDR2 YFSETQ come from the germline V gene. CDR3 sequence (DNA): TGCGCCAGCAGCCCTCAAGGAGTTTTTGAGCAGTTCTTC. It translates to CASSPQGVFEQFF.

This clonotype was seen a few times. V is TRBV12-3 or TRBV12-4 and J is TRBJ2-5; a possible D gene is TRBD1 (6 bases). The V end lost 6 bases, the J end lost 5 bases, and 13 bases lay between the germline ends. The CDR3 contains 13 residues. The CDR3 sequence is CASRYRVGETQYF. CDR3 DNA sequence: TGTGCCAGCAGATACAGGGTAGGGGAGACCCAGTACTTC.

This clonotype was seen only a few times. The chain recombines TRBV5-1 with TRBJ2-7; the D gene is possibly TRBD2 (6 bases). The CDR3 length is 15 residues. With 4 bases removed from V and 1 base from J, the gap between germline ends came to 15 bases. The germline V gene encodes CDR1 SGHRS and CDR2 YFSETQ. Written as DNA, the CDR3 is TGCGCCAGCAGCCCCCAACCGGAGGGGTCCTACGAGCAGTACTTC. Translating gives CASSPQPEGSYEQYF.

The chain has TRBV5-1 and TRBJ1-2; 9 positions match TRBD1. The germline gives CDR1 SGHRS, CDR2 YFSETQ. CDR3 length: 13 amino acids. With 3 bases clipped from V and 7 bases from J, the junction kept 4 bases outside the gene matches. The CDR3 spells CASSSQGAGGYTF. In DNA, the CDR3 is TGCGCCAGCAGCTCACAGGGGGCAGGTGGCTACACCTTC.

This clonotype was observed a handful of times. The rearrangement joins TRBV4-3 to TRBJ2-4; 10 bases are shared with TRBD1. The J call may be in error: the DNA end matches TRBJ2-7 better. Looked up from germline, CDR1 is LGHNA and CDR2 is YSLEER. The CDR3 covers 16 residues. This CDR3 is CASSQGLGDRGYEQYF. The CDR3, as DNA: TGCGCCAGCAGCCAAGGTCTTGGGGACAGGGGCTACGAGCAGTACTTC.

The genes are TRBV29-1 and TRBJ2-7; D gene ambiguous. Germline CDR1 SQVTM, CDR2 ANQGSEA. CDR3 length: 13 residues. Trimming removed 1 base at V and 7 bases at J, with 14 bases between. The CDR3 is CSVEGLLPFEQYF. The CDR3 DNA is TGCAGCGTTGAAGGATTATTGCCTTTTGAGCAGTACTTC.

The chain joins TRBV20-1 to TRBJ2-1; D call uncertain. Per germline, CDR1 DFQATT and CDR2 SNEGSKA (reference sequence). Trimming removed 6 bases from V and 6 bases from J, with 15 bases in between. CDR3 size: 13 residues. The CDR3 DNA reads as TGCAGTGCCAAAACATCCCCCTCCAATGAGCAGTTCTTC. Amino acid sequence: CSAKTSPSNEQFF.

This sequence joins TRBV5-1 and TRBJ1-6; 9 nucleotides align to TRBD1. This CDR3 region has 15 residues. Germline CDR1 is SGHRS and CDR2 is YFSETQ. With V trimmed by 4 bases and J by 6 bases, 5 bases remained unmatched. CDR3 region: CASSPWTGANSPLHF. The CDR3, as DNA: TGCGCCAGCAGCCCCTGGACAGGGGCTAATTCACCCCTCCACTTT.

This clonotype was observed many times. CDR3: CASSFTGNTEAFF. As DNA, the CDR3 is TGTGCCAGCAGTTTCACGGGGAACACTGAAGCTTTCTTT. V is TRBV12-3 or TRBV12-4 and J is TRBJ1-1; D remains ambiguous. V lost 3 bases to trimming and J lost 1 base, with 6 bases between them. The CDR3 totals 13 residues.

This clonotype was seen only a few times. The gene calls are TRBV12-5 and TRBJ1-2, with TRBD1 as a possible D gene (5 bases). Trimming stripped 6 bases from V and 0 bases from J, with 17 bases between. Germline values: CDR1 LGHNT, CDR2 FRNRAP. The CDR3 has 16 amino acids. The CDR3 protein is CASGATTGTTNYGYTF. CDR3 DNA: TGTGCTAGTGGGGCAACGACGGGGACGACTAACTATGGCTACACCTTC.

This clonotype was seen a handful of times. The genes are TRBV7-3 and TRBJ2-1; no reliable D call. Germline assignment: CDR1 SGHTA and CDR2 FQGTGA. The ends were cut back, 2 bases at V and 2 bases at J, with 7 bases in the middle. The CDR3 sequence is 14 residues long. The CDR3 DNA is TGTGCCAGCAGCTTAGCCAATACCTACAATGAGCAGTTCTTC. Residues: CASSLANTYNEQFF.

This clonotype was observed a handful of times. The genes are TRBV4-3 and TRBJ2-1; D might be TRBD1 (6 bases). Germline assignment: CDR1 LGHNA and CDR2 YSLEER. With 4 bases removed from V and 2 bases from J, the gap between germline ends came to 21 bases. This CDR3 is 18 amino acids long. The CDR3 loop reads CASSPRTQRGLTYNEQFF. CDR3 nucleotide sequence: TGCGCCAGCAGCCCTCGAACACAAAGGGGGTTGACCTACAATGAGCAGTTCTTC.

The CDR3 nucleotides read TGCGCCAGCAGCACCCAGGGGTTAGAAGAGACCCAGTACTTC. Protein sequence: CASSTQGLEETQYF. The chain combines TRBV5-1 with TRBJ2-5; TRBD1 might be the D (6 bases). V was clipped by 4 bases and J by 3 bases, with 13 bases between them. There are 14 residues in the CDR3. The germline CDR1 and CDR2 sequences are SGHRS and YFSETQ.

The chain is built from TRBV7-2 and TRBJ2-7, with 8 bases identical to TRBD2. Germline V lookup: CDR1 SGHTA, CDR2 FQGNSA. After removal of 1 base from V and 0 bases from J, the junction contained 5 bases not matched to a gene. This CDR3 comprises 16 residues. CDR3 residues: CASSLESRGGSYEQYF. In DNA, the CDR3 is TGTGCCAGCAGCTTAGAGTCCCGGGGGGGCTCCTACGAGCAGTACTTC.